A single sample is the source of the 29 T cell receptor beta chains below, sequenced in a study of Graves' ophthalmopathy and Graves' hyperthyroidism. Researchers took RNA transcripts and amplified TCR beta CDR3 regions from them. RT-PCR in the first round used HTBI primers; a second-round multiplex PCR followed. Each CDR3 protein gets one entry after TCRdb re-called the multiplex PCR reads with MiXCR. The sample contains just over 600,000 distinct CDR3 sequences, 22% of which appear only once. Sequenced input: peripheral blood. Source of these receptors: a woman aged 18-35 years with stable Graves' hyperthyroidism. Some clones in this sample may be carry-over from other donors' samples.

At least ten counts were recorded for this clonotype. The chain is built from TRBV27 and TRBJ1-2, with TRBD1 matching 8 bases. Germline CDR1 reads MNHEY; CDR2 reads SMNVEV (reference sequence). The V gene end was trimmed by 4 bases and the J gene end by 5 bases; junction bases not matched to a gene: 18. This CDR3 has 18 amino acids. CDR3 in amino acids: CASSSPGRGQAMGYGYTF. The CDR3 DNA reads as TGTGCCAGCAGTTCACCGGGTAGGGGACAGGCCATGGGGTATGGCTACACCTTC.

This clonotype came up many times. V and J are TRBV7-3 and TRBJ2-2; D is undetermined. Germline CDR1 SGHTA, CDR2 FQGTGA. The CDR3 length is 14 residues. V lost 0 bases, J lost 8 bases, and 10 bases lay in between. The CDR3 region has the DNA TGTGCCAGCAGCTTAACGTTGGCCGCGGGGGAGCTGTTTTTT. Its translation is CASSLTLAAGELFF.

This clonotype was seen ten or more times. In DNA form, the CDR3 reads TGTGCCGGGGCATTGTCCCAAGAGACCCAGTACTTC. Protein sequence: CAGALSQETQYF. The gene calls are TRBV30 and TRBJ2-5; D possibly corresponds to TRBD1 (5 bases). Germline assignment: CDR1 GTSNPN and CDR2 SVGIG (reference sequence). V shed 8 bases and J shed 1 base, with 11 bases lying between them. The CDR3 loop spans 12 amino acids.

This clonotype came up many times. The rearrangement links TRBV7-9 to TRBJ1-6; TRBD1 matches at 10 bases. Germline lookup yields CDR1 SEHNR and CDR2 FQNEAQ (reference sequence). The CDR3 has 15 amino acids. Unmatched junction bases numbered 5, after V lost 4 bases and J lost 8 bases. The CDR3 bases are TGTGCCAGCAGCTCCCGGGACAGGGGTGATTCACCCCTCCACTTT. Translation gives CASSSRDRGDSPLHF.

This clonotype was observed at least ten times. J is TRBJ1-2 and V is TRBV15; TRBD1 aligns across 7 bases. This CDR3 is 13 amino acids long. V trimming: 7 bases; J trimming: 6 bases; junction bases outside the gene matches: 8. Germline values: CDR1 LNHNV, CDR2 YYDKDF (reference sequence). In nucleotides, the CDR3 is TGTGCCACCACCCCCGACAGGGAAGATGGCTACACCTTC. This codes for CATTPDREDGYTF.

This chain joins TRBV12-3 or TRBV12-4 and TRBJ1-5; D might be TRBD1 (5 bases). The CDR3 has 13 amino acids. V gave up 6 bases and J gave up 9 bases, with 15 bases separating them. Written as DNA, the CDR3 is TGTGCCAGCAGCCTCAGGGAAGAACTGCCCCAGCATTTT. It yields the protein CASSLREELPQHF.

This clonotype was detected ten times or more. This chain uses TRBV2 with TRBJ1-6, with D possibly TRBD1 on 5 matching bases. The CDR3 is 15 amino acids. The V gene lost 6 bases and the J gene lost 7 bases, with 16 bases spanning the gap. Germline V gene lookup returns CDR1 SNHLY and CDR2 FYNNEI. CDR3 DNA sequence: TGTGCCAGCAGGTCATCTGACAGCCGAAATTCACCCCTCCACTTT. Translated: CASRSSDSRNSPLHF.

This clonotype was seen a handful of times. This rearrangement joins TRBV12-3 or TRBV12-4 to TRBJ1-5; 10 nucleotides agree with TRBD1. The CDR3 has 15 amino acids. Losses at the gene ends were 4 bases for V and 5 bases for J; bases not matched to a gene: 5. The CDR3 region is CASSSQTGGYQPQHF. The DNA for the CDR3 is TGTGCCAGCAGTTCCCAGACAGGGGGCTATCAGCCCCAGCATTTT.

This clonotype was recorded at least ten times. The chain recombines TRBV4-1 with TRBJ2-7, with unresolved D. Germline values: CDR1 MGHRA, CDR2 YSYEKL. The CDR3 is made up of 17 amino acids. The V end was cut by 0 bases, the J end by 0 bases, with 15 bases between. This CDR3 reads CASSQDPGYRSSYEQYF. CDR3 nucleotides: TGCGCCAGCAGCCAAGATCCGGGTTATAGGAGCTCCTACGAGCAGTACTTC.

This clonotype was observed a few times. An end of the junction differs from the germline gene, which may be a read error. The chain links TRBV6-2 or TRBV6-3 to TRBJ1-3; D is undetermined. This CDR3 has 15 amino acids. Germline V gene data show CDR1 as MNHEY and CDR2 as SVGEGT. CDR3 in amino acids: CASSFTRRAGNTICF. The CDR3 DNA sequence: TGTGCCAGCAGTTTTACGAGAAGGGCTGGAAACACCATATGTTTT.

In its sample, this clonotype was seen many times. The rearrangement joins TRBV2 to TRBJ2-7; D tentatively reads TRBD1 or TRBD2 (5 bases each). The CDR3 sequence is 14 residues long. The germline V and J ends were trimmed by 10 bases and 1 base, with 17 bases remaining between them. Germline CDR1 SNHLY, CDR2 FYNNEI. The CDR3 coding sequence is TGTGCCACCGTGGGGGAAAGCATTTCCTACGAGCAGTACTTC. This sequence encodes CATVGESISYEQYF.

As to this clonotype: This may come from a read error, since a much larger clone is one base off. In this CDR3 the conserved last residue, phenylalanine or tryptophan, is missing, so a read error is likely. The rearrangement uses TRBV5-1 and TRBJ1-1; D possibly corresponds to TRBD1 (6 bases). The CDR3 totals 15 residues. The germline V gene has CDR1 SGHRS and CDR2 YFSETQ. Trimming stripped 3 bases from V and 3 bases from J, with 15 bases between. CDR3 sequence: CASSSQGPVDTEAFL. CDR3 nucleotides: TGCGCCAGCAGCTCACAGGGCCCTGTTGACACTGAAGCTTTCTTG.

The chain combines TRBV6-5 with TRBJ1-2; D unresolved. Trimming shortened V by 2 bases and J by 6 bases, and 10 bases separated the two germline ends. The CDR3 contains 13 residues. Germline V gene data show CDR1 as MNHEY and CDR2 as SVGAGI. CDR3 protein: CASSYKHVDGYTF. The CDR3 nucleotides are TGTGCCAGCAGTTACAAGCACGTCGATGGCTACACCTTC.

This clonotype was picked up many times. The chain has TRBV11-2 and TRBJ2-5; 9 nucleotides match TRBD2. V lost 5 bases, J lost 5 bases, and 6 bases stayed unmatched. CDR3 size: 14 residues. Germline V gene data show CDR1 as SGHAT and CDR2 as FQNNGV. DNA of the CDR3: TGTGCCAGCAGCGTTAGCGGGAGCAGGGAGACCCAGTACTTC. Translation gives CASSVSGSRETQYF. The full variable domain, its missing parts supplied by reference TRBV11-2 and TRBJ2-5, is EAGVAQSPRYKIIEKRQSVAFWCNPISGHATLYWYQQILGQGPKLLIQFQNNGVVDDSQLPKDRFSAERLKGVDSTLKIQPAKLEDSAVYLCASSVSGSRETQYFGPGTRLLVL.

V usage is TRBV5-1 and J usage is TRBJ2-5; D is ambiguous. V was clipped by 5 bases and J by 5 bases, with 10 bases between them. The length of the CDR3 is 12 residues. Germline V CDR1 and CDR2: SGHRS, YFSETQ. Here the CDR3 DNA reads TGCGCCAGCAGTTATACGGAGGAGACCCAGTACTTC. Translated, it gives CASSYTEETQYF.

This clonotype was detected ten times or more. The V and J genes are TRBV2 and TRBJ1-5; tentatively, D is TRBD1 (6 bases). The V gene lost 8 bases and the J gene lost 3 bases, with 11 bases spanning the gap. CDR1 SNHLY and CDR2 FYNNEI come from the germline V gene. The CDR3 is made up of 13 amino acids. As DNA, the CDR3 is TGTGCCAGCTGTCCGGGGGCCAATCAGCCCCAGCATTTT. As protein: CASCPGANQPQHF. The complete variable domain, with remaining parts taken from reference TRBV2 and TRBJ1-5, reads EPEVTQTPSHQVTQMGQEVILRCVPISNHLYFYWYRQILGQKVEFLVSFYNNEISEKSEIFDDQFSVERPDGSNFTLKIRSTKLEDSAMYFCASCPGANQPQHFGDGTRLSIL.

The V gene is TRBV15, the J gene TRBJ1-2; D is uncertain. The CDR3 extends over 15 amino acids. With 1 base removed from V and 1 base from J, the gap between germline ends came to 10 bases. The germline V gene has CDR1 LNHNV and CDR2 YYDKDF (reference sequence). The CDR3 reads CATSRAFTDNYGYTF. The CDR3 region has the DNA TGTGCCACCAGCAGAGCGTTTACGGATAACTATGGCTACACCTTC.

This clonotype was observed many times. The V call is TRBV15, the J call TRBJ1-1, with D possibly being TRBD1 (6 bases). The CDR3 is 15 residues long. CDR1 is LNHNV, CDR2 YYDKDF, per germline (reference sequence). Trimming removed 4 bases at V and 2 bases at J, with 14 bases between. CDR3 amino acids: CATSKNRVPNTEAFF. The DNA for the CDR3 is TGTGCCACCAGCAAAAACAGGGTCCCAAACACTGAAGCTTTCTTT.

This clonotype was counted ten times or more. The genes are TRBV28 and TRBJ2-5; TRBD2 agrees at 9 bases. CDR1 is MDHEN, CDR2 SYDVKM, per germline. With V trimmed by 5 bases and J by 0 bases, 10 bases remained unmatched. CDR3 length: 17 amino acids. Here the CDR3 reads CASSPPRLAGNQETQYF. DNA of the CDR3: TGTGCCAGCAGTCCGCCCCGGCTAGCGGGGAACCAAGAGACCCAGTACTTC. The complete variable domain, with remaining parts taken from reference TRBV28 and TRBJ2-5, reads DVKVTQSSRYLVKRTGEKVFLECVQDMDHENMFWYRQDPGLGLRLIYFSYDVKMKEKGDIPEGYSVSREKKERFSLILESASTNQTSMYLCASSPPRLAGNQETQYFGPGTRLLVL.

This clonotype was seen ten or more times. The CDR3 loop is CASSQTHQSQETQYF. CDR3 in DNA: TGTGCCAGCAGCCAGACGCATCAATCACAAGAGACCCAGTACTTC. The rearrangement uses TRBV7-3 and TRBJ2-5; D uncertain. Per the germline V gene, CDR1 is SGHTA and CDR2 is FQGTGA. This CDR3 is 15 amino acids long. Trimming removed 5 bases from V and 2 bases from J, with 15 bases in between.

This clonotype was seen ten or more times. The J gene is TRBJ1-5, the V gene TRBV2; tentatively, D is TRBD1 (6 bases). V was pared by 6 bases and J by 0 bases, with 12 bases between. Germline loops: CDR1 SNHLY, CDR2 FYNNEI. The CDR3 consists of 15 residues. CDR3 nucleotides: TGTGCCAGCAGGGGGAGGACAGCTAGCAATCAGCCCCAGCATTTT. Translated: CASRGRTASNQPQHF. Full variable domain (outside the CDR3, taken from reference TRBV2 and TRBJ1-5): EPEVTQTPSHQVTQMGQEVILRCVPISNHLYFYWYRQILGQKVEFLVSFYNNEISEKSEIFDDQFSVERPDGSNFTLKIRSTKLEDSAMYFCASRGRTASNQPQHFGDGTRLSIL.

This clonotype was observed many times. The chain recombines TRBV28 with TRBJ2-7; 7 bases map to TRBD1. The CDR3 contains 16 residues. The J segment lost 4 bases and the V segment lost 6 bases, leaving 15 bases of the junction unmatched. Germline CDR1 and CDR2: MDHEN and SYDVKM. The CDR3 DNA sequence: TGTGCCAGCAGGCTAGGTTCCGACAGGGTGGGATACGAGCAGTACTTC. Translating gives CASRLGSDRVGYEQYF.

This clonotype appeared once. The chain uses TRBV7-9 and TRBJ2-7, with 7 bases fitting TRBD2. Trimming cost V 7 bases and J 3 bases; bases outside gene matches: 6. The CDR3 is 13 amino acids. Germline V gene data show CDR1 as SEHNR and CDR2 as FQNEAQ (reference sequence). This chain's CDR3 is CASNELANYEQYF. In nucleotides, the CDR3 is TGTGCCAGCAACGAACTAGCGAACTACGAGCAGTACTTC.

This clonotype appeared many times. The rearrangement uses TRBV19 and TRBJ1-1; TRBD1 matches 9 bases. The germline gives CDR1 LNHDA, CDR2 SQIVND (reference sequence). The CDR3 is 13 residues long. Losses at the gene ends were 7 bases for V and 5 bases for J; bases not matched to a gene: 5. In DNA form, the CDR3 reads TGTGCCAGTAACAGGGGGCGCGGGACTGAAGCTTTCTTT. Residues: CASNRGRGTEAFF.

This clonotype occurred once. The chain combines TRBV27 with TRBJ2-7; the D is unclear. CDR3 length equals 14 residues. V was pared by 5 bases and J by 2 bases, with 13 bases between. The germline V gene encodes CDR1 MNHEY and CDR2 SMNVEV (reference sequence). The CDR3: CASSDGPQPYEQYF. For the CDR3, the DNA is TGTGCCAGCAGTGATGGGCCTCAACCCTACGAGCAGTACTTC.

The V call is TRBV15, the J call TRBJ1-6; D gene uncertain. The CDR3 loop spans 16 amino acids. From germline, CDR1 is LNHNV and CDR2 YYDKDF (reference sequence). With 1 base removed from V and 8 bases from J, the gap between germline ends came to 15 bases. The CDR3 DNA is TGTGCCACCAGCAGAGCCCCAAGCCTATTTCATTCACCCCTCCACTTT. The encoded protein is CATSRAPSLFHSPLHF.

The table lists this clonotype with many counts. The V and J genes are TRBV12-3 or TRBV12-4 and TRBJ2-2, with 9 bases that match TRBD1. Trimming cost V 6 bases and J 5 bases; bases outside gene matches: 4. This CDR3 has 14 residues. DNA for the CDR3: TGTGCCAGCAGACAGGGGGCGCAAACCGGGGAGCTGTTTTTT. Its translation is CASRQGAQTGELFF.

This clonotype was picked up many times. The chain couples TRBV2 to TRBJ1-3; D is ambiguous. The CDR3 length is 12 residues. V gave up 6 bases and J gave up 4 bases, with 7 bases separating them. Germline loops: CDR1 SNHLY, CDR2 FYNNEI. The CDR3 is CASSSNGNTIYF. Here the CDR3 DNA reads TGTGCCAGCAGCTCCAACGGAAACACCATATATTTT.

This clonotype was detected ten times or more. V is TRBV5-1 and J is TRBJ1-2; D is uncertain. Trimming took off 3 bases at V and 3 bases at J, with 12 bases between the two ends. Germline V lookup: CDR1 SGHRS, CDR2 YFSETQ. CDR3 size: 14 residues. CDR3 sequence (DNA): TGCGCCAGCAGCTCGGACTGGGGTGACTATGGCTACACCTTC. Its translation: CASSSDWGDYGYTF.